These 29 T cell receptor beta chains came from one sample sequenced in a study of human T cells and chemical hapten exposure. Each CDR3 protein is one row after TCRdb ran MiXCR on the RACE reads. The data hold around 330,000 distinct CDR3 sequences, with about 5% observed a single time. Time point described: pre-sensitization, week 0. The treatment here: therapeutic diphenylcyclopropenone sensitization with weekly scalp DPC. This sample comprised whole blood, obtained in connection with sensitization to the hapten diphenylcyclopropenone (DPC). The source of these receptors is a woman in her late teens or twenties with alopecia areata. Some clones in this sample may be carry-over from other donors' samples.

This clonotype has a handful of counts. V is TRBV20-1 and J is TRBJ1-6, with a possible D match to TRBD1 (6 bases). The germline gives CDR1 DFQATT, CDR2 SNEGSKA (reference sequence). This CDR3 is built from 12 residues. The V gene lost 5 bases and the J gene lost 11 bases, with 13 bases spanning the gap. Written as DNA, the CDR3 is TGCAGTGCTCTTACAGGGACTACACCCCTCCACTTT. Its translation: CSALTGTTPLHF.

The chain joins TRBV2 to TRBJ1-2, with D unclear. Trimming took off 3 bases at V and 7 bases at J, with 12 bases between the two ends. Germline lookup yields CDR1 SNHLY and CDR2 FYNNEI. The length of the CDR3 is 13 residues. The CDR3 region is CASSESFVSGYTF. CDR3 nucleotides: TGTGCCAGCAGTGAGTCCTTCGTTTCTGGCTACACCTTC.

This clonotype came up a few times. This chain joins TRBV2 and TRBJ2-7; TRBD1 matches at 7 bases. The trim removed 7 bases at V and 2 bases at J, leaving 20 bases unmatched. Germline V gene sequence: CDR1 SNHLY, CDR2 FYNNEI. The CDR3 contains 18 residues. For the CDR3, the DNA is TGTGCCAGCAAGGGGGACAGAACAGTTGCAGGGGCGACCTACGAGCAGTACTTC. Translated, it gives CASKGDRTVAGATYEQYF.

The CDR3 DNA follows: TGTGCCAGCAGCCCAGGACAGGGGATCATCGATCAGCCCCAGCATTTT. As protein: CASSPGQGIIDQPQHF. The gene calls are TRBV5-5 and TRBJ1-5, with 9 bases aligning to TRBD1. The length of the CDR3 is 16 residues. V gave up 4 bases and J gave up 5 bases; unmatched junction bases: 10. Germline CDR1 is SGHKS and CDR2 is YYEKEE (reference sequence).

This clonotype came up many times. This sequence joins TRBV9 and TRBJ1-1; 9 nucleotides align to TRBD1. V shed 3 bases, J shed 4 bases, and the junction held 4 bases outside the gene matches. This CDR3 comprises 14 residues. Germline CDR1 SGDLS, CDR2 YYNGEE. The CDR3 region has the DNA TGTGCCAGCAGCGCAGACAGGGGGAGCACTGAAGCTTTCTTT. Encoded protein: CASSADRGSTEAFF.

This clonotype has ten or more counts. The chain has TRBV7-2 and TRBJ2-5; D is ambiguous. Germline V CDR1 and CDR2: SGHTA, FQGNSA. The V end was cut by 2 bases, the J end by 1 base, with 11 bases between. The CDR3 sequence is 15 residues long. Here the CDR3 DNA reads TGTGCCAGCAGCTTACACGGCGGAGTCCAAGAGACCCAGTACTTC. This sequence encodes CASSLHGGVQETQYF.

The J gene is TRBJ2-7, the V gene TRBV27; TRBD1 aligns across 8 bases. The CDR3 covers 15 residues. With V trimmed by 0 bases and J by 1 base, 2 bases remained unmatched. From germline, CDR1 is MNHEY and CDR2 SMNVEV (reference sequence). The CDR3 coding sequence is TGTGCCAGCAGTTTATCGACAGGGGCATCCTACGAGCAGTACTTC. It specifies CASSLSTGASYEQYF.

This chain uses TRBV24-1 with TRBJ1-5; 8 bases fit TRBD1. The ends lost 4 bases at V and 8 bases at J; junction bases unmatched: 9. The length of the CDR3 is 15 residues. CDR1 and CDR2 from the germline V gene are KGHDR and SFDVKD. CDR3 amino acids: CATSEADRGREPQHF. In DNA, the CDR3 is TGTGCCACCAGTGAAGCAGACAGGGGACGGGAGCCCCAGCATTTT.

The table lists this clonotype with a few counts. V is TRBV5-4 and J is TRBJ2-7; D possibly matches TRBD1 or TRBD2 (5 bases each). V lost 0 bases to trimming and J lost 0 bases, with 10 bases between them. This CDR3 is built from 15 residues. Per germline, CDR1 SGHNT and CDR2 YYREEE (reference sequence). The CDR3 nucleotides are TGTGCCAGCAGCTTGGACGGGGCCACCTCCTACGAGCAGTACTTC. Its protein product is CASSLDGATSYEQYF. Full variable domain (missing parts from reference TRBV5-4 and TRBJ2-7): ETGVTQSPTHLIKTRGQQVTLRCSSQSGHNTVSWYQQALGQGPQFIFQYYREEENGRGNFPPRFSGLQFPNYSSELNVNALELDDSALYLCASSLDGATSYEQYFGPGTRLTVT.

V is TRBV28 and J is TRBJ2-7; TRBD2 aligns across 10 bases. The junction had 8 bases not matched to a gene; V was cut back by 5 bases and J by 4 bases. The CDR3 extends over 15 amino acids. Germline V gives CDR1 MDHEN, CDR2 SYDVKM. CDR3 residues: CASSPPAGGRYEQYF. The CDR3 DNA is TGTGCCAGCAGTCCCCCAGCGGGGGGGAGGTACGAGCAGTACTTC.

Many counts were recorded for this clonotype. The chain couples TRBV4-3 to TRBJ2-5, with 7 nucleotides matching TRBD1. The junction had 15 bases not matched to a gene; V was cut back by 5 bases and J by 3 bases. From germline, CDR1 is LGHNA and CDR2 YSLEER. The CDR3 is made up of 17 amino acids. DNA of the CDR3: TGCGCCAGCAGCACCGAAAATACAGGGGAATTAAAAGAGACCCAGTACTTC. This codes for CASSTENTGELKETQYF.

The CDR3 DNA reads TGTGCCAGCAGCTTACTCAGCTCCTACAATGAGCAGTTCTTC. Amino acid sequence: CASSLLSSYNEQFF. This rearrangement joins TRBV11-3 to TRBJ2-1, with D unresolved. Deletions cut 2 bases from V and 0 bases from J, with 5 bases between. CDR1 and CDR2 from the germline V gene are SGHNT and YENEEA. The CDR3 is made up of 14 amino acids.

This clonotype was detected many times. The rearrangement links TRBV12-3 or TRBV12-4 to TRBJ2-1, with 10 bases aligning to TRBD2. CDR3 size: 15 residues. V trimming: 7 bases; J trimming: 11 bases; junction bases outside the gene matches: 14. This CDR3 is CASTSSGGALLKQFF. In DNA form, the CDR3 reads TGTGCCAGCACTTCGAGCGGGGGGGCCCTATTAAAGCAGTTCTTC.

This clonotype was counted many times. This CDR3 reads CASSLMTSTDTQYF. CDR3 in DNA: TGTGCCAGCAGTTTAATGACTTCCACAGATACGCAGTATTTT. The V gene is TRBV12-3 or TRBV12-4, the J gene TRBJ2-3; D not certain. Trimming pared 2 bases from V and 2 bases from J, leaving 8 bases between. The length of the CDR3 is 14 residues.

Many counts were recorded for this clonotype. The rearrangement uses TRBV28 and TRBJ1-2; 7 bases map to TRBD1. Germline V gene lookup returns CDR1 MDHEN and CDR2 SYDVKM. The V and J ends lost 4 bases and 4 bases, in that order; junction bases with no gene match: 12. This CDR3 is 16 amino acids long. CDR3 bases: TGTGCCAGCAGTTCTCACGACAGGGAGGGGAGCTATGGCTACACCTTC. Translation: CASSSHDREGSYGYTF.

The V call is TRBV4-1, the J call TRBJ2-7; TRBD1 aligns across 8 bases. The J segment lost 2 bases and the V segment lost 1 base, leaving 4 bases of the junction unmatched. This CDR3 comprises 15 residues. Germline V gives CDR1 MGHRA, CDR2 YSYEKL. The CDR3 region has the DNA TGCGCCAGCAGCCAAGCTCCAGGGGGCACCTACGAGCAGTACTTC. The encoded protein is CASSQAPGGTYEQYF.

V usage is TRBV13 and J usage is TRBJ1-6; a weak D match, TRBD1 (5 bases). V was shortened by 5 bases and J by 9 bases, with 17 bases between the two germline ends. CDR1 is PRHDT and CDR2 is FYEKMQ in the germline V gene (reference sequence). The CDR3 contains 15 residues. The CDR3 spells CASSERWGEGSPLHF. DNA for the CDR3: TGTGCCAGCAGCGAACGGTGGGGGGAAGGTTCACCCCTCCACTTT.

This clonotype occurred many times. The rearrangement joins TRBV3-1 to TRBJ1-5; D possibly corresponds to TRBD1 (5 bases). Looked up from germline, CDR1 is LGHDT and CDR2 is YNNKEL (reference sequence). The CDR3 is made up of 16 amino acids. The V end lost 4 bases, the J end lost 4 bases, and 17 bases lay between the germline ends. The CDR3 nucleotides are TGTGCCAGCAGCCCTATGGGGGGAGGATCGAATCAGCCCCAGCATTTT. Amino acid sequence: CASSPMGGGSNQPQHF.

The CDR3 spells CASSQLDRGGNSPLHF. In nucleotides, the CDR3 is TGCGCCAGCAGCCAGTTGGACAGGGGCGGCAATTCACCCCTCCACTTT. The chain employs TRBV4-1 and TRBJ1-6; 9 bases align to TRBD1. Looked up from germline, CDR1 is MGHRA and CDR2 is YSYEKL. CDR3 size: 16 residues. V was pared by 3 bases and J by 7 bases, with 7 bases of the junction left unmatched.

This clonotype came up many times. The CDR3 reads CASSPWTVNTEAFF. Here the CDR3 DNA reads TGTGCCAGCAGCCCGTGGACAGTGAACACTGAAGCTTTCTTT. V is TRBV7-9 and J is TRBJ1-1; tentatively, D is TRBD1 (6 bases). Germline CDR1 reads SEHNR; CDR2 reads FQNEAQ (reference sequence). The CDR3 is 14 amino acids. The V end was cut by 5 bases, the J end by 0 bases, with 10 bases between.

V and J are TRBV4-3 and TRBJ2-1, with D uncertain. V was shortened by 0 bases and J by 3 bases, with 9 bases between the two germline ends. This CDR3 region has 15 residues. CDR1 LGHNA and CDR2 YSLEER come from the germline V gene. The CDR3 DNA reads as TGCGCCAGCAGCCAAGATGGGGTAGGCTACAATGAGCAGTTCTTC. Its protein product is CASSQDGVGYNEQFF.

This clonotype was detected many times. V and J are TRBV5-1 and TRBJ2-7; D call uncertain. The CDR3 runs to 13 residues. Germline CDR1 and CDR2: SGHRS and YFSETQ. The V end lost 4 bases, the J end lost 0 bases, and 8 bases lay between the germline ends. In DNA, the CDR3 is TGCGCCAGCAGCGGCGAGAGCTCCTACGAGCAGTACTTC. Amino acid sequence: CASSGESSYEQYF. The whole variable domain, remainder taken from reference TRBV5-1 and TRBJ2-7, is KAGVTQTPRYLIKTRGQQVTLSCSPISGHRSVSWYQQTPGQGLQFLFEYFSETQRNKGNFPGRFSGRQFSNSRSEMNVSTLELGDSALYLCASSGESSYEQYFGPGTRLTVT.

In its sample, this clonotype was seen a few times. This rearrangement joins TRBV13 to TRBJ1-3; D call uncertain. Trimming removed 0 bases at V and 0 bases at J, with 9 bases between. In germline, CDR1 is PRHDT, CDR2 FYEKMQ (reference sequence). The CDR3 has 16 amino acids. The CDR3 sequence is CASSLGRQISGNTIYF. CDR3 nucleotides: TGTGCCAGCAGCTTAGGACGCCAGATCTCTGGAAACACCATATATTTT.

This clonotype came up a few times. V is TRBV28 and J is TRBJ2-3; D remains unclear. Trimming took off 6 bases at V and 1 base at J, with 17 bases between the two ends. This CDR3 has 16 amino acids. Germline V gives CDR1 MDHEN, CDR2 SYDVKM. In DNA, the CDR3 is TGTGCCAGCAGCCCTTTCGAGGACCAGGGCACAGATACGCAGTATTTT. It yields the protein CASSPFEDQGTDTQYF.

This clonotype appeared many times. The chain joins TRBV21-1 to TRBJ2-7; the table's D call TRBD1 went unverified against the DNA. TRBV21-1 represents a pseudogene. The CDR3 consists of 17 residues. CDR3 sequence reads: CASSGWTGTPTHWEQYF. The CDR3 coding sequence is TGTGCCAGCAGCGGTTGGACCGGGACCCCAACCCACTGGGAGCAGTACTTC.

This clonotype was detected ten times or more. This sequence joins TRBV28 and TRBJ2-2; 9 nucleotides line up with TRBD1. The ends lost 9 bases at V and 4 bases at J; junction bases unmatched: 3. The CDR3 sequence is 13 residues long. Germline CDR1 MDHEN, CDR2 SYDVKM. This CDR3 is CARGTGSTGELFF. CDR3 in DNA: TGTGCCAGGGGGACAGGGAGCACCGGGGAGCTGTTTTTT.

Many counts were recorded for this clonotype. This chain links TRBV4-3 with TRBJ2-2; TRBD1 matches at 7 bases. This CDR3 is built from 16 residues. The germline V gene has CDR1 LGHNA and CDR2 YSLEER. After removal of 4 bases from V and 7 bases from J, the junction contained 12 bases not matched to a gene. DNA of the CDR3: TGCGCCAGCAGCCGAGAGGTACAGGGGTCTGTCGGGGAGCTGTTTTTT. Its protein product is CASSREVQGSVGELFF.

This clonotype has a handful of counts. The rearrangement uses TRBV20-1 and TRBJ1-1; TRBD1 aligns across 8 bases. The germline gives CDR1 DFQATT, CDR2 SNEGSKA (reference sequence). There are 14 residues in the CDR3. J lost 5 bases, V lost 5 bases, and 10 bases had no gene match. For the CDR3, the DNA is TGCAGTGCTGACCGGGACAGGCAAAATACTGAAGCTTTCTTT. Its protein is CSADRDRQNTEAFF.

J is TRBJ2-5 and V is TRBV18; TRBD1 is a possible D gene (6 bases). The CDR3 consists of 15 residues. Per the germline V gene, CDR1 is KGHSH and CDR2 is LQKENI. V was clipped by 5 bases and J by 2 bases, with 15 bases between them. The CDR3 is CASSDRQVLQETQYF. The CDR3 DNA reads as TGTGCCAGCTCAGATCGACAGGTCCTGCAAGAGACCCAGTACTTC.